This entry features one TCR beta chain sequence. What it binds is not known. The data belong to a study of CD8 T cells in ankylosing spondylitis. V lost 2 bases and J 1 base, leaving 11 bases between the germline ends. This CDR3 is 15 amino acids long. Germline V gene lookup returns CDR1 SEHNR and CDR2 FQNEAQ (reference sequence). Study-wide findings and caveats: CD8+ cells made up the disease-linked clones, which were relatively rare in peripheral blood. Characteristic of ankylosing spondylitis blood, it appeared, was a TCR beta motif comprising about eight highly homologous variants.

Each TCR beta library was made by quantitative 5'-RACE that incorporated molecular barcodes. TCRdb re-called the 5' RACE reads with MiXCR, one entry per CDR3 protein. This sample has approximately 350,000 distinct CDR3 sequences, with about 15% found just once. The chain couples TRBV7-9 to TRBJ1-1; the D is unclear. The receptor was derived from a male donor with ankylosing spondylitis or in good health (not recorded which). The specimen sequenced was blood, either unsorted or a sorted T cell fraction (not recorded which). As DNA, the CDR3 is TGTGCCAGCAGCTTATTAGACGGGAGGAACACTGAAGCTTTCTTT. Its protein is CASSLLDGRNTEAFF. Full variable domain (outside the CDR3, taken from reference TRBV7-9 and TRBJ1-1): DTGVSQNPRHKITKRGQNVTFRCDPISEHNRLYWYRQTLGQGPEFLTYFQNEAQLEKSRLLSDRFSAERPKGSFSTLEIQRTEQGDSAMYLCASSLLDGRNTEAFFGQGTRLTVV.